This T cell receptor beta chain stems from a study of blood T cell repertoires in COVID-19. Only in-frame clones appear in the TCRdb table, and some are missing; sequencing was by immunoSEQ multiplex PCR. The sample carries 200,000 or so clones, approximately 79% recorded once. V lost 5 bases, J lost 6 bases, and 11 bases stayed unmatched. The CDR3 is 18 residues long. CDR1 and CDR2 from the germline V gene are MNHEY and SMNVEV (reference sequence). Only a few counts were recorded for this clone. The source is a man between 60 and 70 years old with active or convalescent COVID-19. This chain links TRBV27 with TRBJ2-2, with 14 bases matching TRBD2. Sequencing was performed on peripheral blood. CDR3 protein: CASSITTSGRARAGELFF. The CDR3 DNA sequence: TGTGCCAGCAGTATTACGACTAGCGGGAGGGCCAGGGCCGGGGAGCTGTTTTTT.